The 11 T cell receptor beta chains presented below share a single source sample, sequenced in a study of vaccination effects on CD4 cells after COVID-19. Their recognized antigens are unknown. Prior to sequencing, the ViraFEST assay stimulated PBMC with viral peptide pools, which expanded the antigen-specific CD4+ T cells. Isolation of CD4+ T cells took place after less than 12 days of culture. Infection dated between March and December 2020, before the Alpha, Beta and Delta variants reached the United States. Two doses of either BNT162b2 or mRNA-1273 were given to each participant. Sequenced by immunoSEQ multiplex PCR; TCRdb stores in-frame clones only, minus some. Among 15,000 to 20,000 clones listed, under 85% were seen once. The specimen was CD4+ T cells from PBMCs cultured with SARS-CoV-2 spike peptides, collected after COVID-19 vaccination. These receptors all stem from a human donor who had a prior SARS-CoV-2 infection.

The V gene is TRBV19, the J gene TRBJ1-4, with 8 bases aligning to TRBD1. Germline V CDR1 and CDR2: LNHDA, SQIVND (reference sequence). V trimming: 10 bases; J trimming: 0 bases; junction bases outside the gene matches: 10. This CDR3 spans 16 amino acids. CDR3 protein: CATRYRGGATNEKLFF. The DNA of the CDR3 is TGTGCCACCCGATACAGGGGGGGGGCAACTAATGAAAAACTGTTTTTT.

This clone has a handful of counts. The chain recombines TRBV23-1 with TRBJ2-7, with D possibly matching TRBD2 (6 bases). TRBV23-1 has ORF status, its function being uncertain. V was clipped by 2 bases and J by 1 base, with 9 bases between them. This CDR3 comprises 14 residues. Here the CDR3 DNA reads TGCGCCAGCAGTCAAGGGGGGACTTCCTACGAGCAGTACTTC. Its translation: CASSQGGTSYEQYF.

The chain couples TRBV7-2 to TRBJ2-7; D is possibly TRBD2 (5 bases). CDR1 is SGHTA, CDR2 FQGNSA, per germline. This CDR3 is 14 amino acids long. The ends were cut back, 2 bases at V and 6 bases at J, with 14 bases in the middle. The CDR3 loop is CASSLMTTTSEQYF. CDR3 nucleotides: TGTGCCAGCAGCTTAATGACTACAACCTCCGAGCAGTACTTC.

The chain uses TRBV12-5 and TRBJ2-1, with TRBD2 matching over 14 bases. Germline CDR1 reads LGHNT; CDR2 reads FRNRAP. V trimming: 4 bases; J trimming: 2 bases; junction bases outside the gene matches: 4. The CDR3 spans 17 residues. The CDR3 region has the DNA TGTGCTAGTGGTTCGGGACTAGCGGGAGTGGCCTACAATGAGCAGTTCTTC. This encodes CASGSGLAGVAYNEQFF.

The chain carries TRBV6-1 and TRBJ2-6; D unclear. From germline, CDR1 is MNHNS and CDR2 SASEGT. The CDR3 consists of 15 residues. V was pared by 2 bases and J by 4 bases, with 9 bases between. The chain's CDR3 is CASSERVTGANVLTF. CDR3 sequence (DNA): TGTGCCAGCAGTGAACGGGTCACCGGGGCCAACGTCCTGACTTTC.

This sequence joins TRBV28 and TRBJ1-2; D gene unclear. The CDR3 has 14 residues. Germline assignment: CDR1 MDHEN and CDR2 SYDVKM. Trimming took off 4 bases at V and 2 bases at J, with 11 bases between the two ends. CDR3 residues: CASSSPRKNYGYTF. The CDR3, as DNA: TGTGCCAGCAGTTCCCCCAGGAAGAACTATGGCTACACCTTC.

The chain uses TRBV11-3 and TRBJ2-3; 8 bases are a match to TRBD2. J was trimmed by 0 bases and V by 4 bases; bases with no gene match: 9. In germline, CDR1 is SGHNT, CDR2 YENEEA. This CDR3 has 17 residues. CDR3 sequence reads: CASSSPWTSLSTDTQYF. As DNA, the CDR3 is TGTGCCAGCAGCTCCCCATGGACTAGCCTTAGCACAGATACGCAGTATTTT.

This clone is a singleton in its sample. Written as DNA, the CDR3 is TGTGCCAGCAGTTTTAGCCGCTATGGCTACACCTTC. It codes for CASSFSRYGYTF. The chain combines TRBV12-3 or TRBV12-4 with TRBJ1-2; D uncertain. This CDR3 contains 12 residues. V was trimmed by 3 bases and J by 4 bases, leaving 6 bases between them.

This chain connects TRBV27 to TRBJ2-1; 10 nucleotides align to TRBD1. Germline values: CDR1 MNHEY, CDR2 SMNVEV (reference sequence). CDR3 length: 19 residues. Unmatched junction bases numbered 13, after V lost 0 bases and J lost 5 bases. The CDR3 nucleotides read TGTGCCAGCAGTTTATCGATGGTTCGTTGGGACAGGGGCCACAATGAGCAGTTCTTC. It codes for CASSLSMVRWDRGHNEQFF.

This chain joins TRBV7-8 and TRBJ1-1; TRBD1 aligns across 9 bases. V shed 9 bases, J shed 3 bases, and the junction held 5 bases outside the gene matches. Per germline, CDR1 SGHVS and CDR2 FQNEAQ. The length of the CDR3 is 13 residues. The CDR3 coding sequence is TGTGCCAGTCACAGGGGGCGAGACACTGAAGCTTTCTTT. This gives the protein CASHRGRDTEAFF.

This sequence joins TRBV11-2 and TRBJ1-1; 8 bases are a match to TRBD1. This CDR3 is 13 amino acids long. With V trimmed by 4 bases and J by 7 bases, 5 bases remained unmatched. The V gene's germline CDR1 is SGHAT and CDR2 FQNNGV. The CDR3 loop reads CASSSGTGLEAFF. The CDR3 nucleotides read TGTGCCAGCAGCTCGGGGACAGGACTTGAAGCTTTCTTT.